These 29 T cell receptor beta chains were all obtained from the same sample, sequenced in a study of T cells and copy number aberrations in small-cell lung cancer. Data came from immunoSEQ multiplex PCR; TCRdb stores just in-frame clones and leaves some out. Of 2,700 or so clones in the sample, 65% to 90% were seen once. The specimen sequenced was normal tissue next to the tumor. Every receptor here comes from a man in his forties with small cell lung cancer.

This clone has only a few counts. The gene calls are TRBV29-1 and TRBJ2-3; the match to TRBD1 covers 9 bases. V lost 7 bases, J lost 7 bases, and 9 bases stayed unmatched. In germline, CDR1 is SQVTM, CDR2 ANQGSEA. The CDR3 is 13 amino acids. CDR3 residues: CSALGGQGHTQYF. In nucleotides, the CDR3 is TGCAGCGCATTGGGGGGACAGGGACATACGCAGTATTTT.

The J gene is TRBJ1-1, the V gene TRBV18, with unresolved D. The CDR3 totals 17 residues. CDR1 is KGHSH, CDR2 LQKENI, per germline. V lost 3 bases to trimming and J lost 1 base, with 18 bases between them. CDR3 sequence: CASSPFGRSSGNTEAFF. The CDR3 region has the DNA TGTGCCAGCTCACCCTTTGGCAGGAGCAGCGGGAACACTGAAGCTTTCTTT.

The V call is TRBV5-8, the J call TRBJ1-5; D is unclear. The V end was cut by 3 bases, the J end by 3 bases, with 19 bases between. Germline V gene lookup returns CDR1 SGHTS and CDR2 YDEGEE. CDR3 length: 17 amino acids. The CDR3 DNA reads TGTGCCAGCAGCTCCACTTATGGACTATATAACAATCAGCCCCAGCATTTT. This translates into CASSSTYGLYNNQPQHF.

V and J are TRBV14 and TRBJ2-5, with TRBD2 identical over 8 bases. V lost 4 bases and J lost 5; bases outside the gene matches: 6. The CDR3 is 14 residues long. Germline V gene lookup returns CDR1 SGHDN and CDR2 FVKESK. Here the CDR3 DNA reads TGTGCCAGCAGCCCGGGGGTAGCGGGGGAGACCCAGTACTTC. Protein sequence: CASSPGVAGETQYF. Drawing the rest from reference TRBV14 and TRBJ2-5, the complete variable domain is EAGVTQFPSHSVIEKGQTVTLRCDPISGHDNLYWYRRVMGKEIKFLLHFVKESKQDESGMPNNRFLAERTGGTYSTLKVQPAELEDSGVYFCASSPGVAGETQYFGPGTRLLVL.

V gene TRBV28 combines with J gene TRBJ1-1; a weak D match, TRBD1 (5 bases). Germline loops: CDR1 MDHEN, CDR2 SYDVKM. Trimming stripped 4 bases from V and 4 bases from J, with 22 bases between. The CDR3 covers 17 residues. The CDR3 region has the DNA TGTGCCAGCAGTTCCGGGAGGGGACCTCCAAGGAGCACTGAAGCTTTCTTT. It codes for CASSSGRGPPRSTEAFF.

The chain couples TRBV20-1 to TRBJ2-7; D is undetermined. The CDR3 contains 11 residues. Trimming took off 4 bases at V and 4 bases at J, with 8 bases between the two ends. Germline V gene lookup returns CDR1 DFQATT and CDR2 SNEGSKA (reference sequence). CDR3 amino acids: CSATVAYEQYF. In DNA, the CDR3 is TGCAGTGCTACGGTGGCTTACGAGCAGTACTTC.

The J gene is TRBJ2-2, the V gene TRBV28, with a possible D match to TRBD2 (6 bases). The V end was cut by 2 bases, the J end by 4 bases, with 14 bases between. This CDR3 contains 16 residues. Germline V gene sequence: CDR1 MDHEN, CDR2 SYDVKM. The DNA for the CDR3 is TGTGCCAGCAGTTTACGGGCAGCGACTAGCACCGGGGAGCTGTTTTTT. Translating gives CASSLRAATSTGELFF.

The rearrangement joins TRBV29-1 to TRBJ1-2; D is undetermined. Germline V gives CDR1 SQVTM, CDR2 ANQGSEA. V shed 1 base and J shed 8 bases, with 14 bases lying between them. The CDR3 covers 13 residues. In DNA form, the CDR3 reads TGCAGCGTTGAAGTCCCAGGAAAACGCGGCTACACCTTC. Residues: CSVEVPGKRGYTF. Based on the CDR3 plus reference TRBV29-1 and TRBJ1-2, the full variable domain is SAVISQKPSRDICQRGTSLTIQCQVDSQVTMMFWYRQQPGQSLTLIATANQGSEATYESGFVIDKFPISRPNLTFSTLTVSNMSPEDSSIYLCSVEVPGKRGYTFGSGTRLTVV.

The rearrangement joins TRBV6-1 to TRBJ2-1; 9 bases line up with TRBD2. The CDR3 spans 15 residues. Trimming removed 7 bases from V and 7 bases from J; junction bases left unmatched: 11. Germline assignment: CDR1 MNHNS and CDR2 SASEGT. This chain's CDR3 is CASNSDSGRSNEQFF. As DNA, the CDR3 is TGTGCCAGCAACTCCGATAGCGGGAGAAGTAATGAGCAGTTCTTC.

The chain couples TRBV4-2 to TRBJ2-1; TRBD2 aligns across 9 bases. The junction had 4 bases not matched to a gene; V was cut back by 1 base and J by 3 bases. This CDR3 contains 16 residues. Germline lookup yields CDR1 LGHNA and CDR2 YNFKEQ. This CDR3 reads CASSQGGLARYNEQFF. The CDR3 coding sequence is TGTGCCAGCAGCCAAGGGGGACTAGCCCGCTACAATGAGCAGTTCTTC.

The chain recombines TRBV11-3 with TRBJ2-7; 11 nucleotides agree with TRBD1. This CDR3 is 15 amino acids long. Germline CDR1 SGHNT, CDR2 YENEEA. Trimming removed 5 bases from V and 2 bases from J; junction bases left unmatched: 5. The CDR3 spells CASSLGQGVPYEQYF. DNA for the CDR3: TGTGCCAGCAGCCTGGGACAGGGGGTCCCCTACGAGCAGTACTTC.

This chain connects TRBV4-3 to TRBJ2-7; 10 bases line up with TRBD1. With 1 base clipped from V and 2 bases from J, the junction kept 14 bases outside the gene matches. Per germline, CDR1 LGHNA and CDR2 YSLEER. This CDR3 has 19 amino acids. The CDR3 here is CASSQGHYPGQGVPYEQYF. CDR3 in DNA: TGCGCCAGCAGCCAAGGACATTATCCAGGACAGGGGGTTCCCTACGAGCAGTACTTC.

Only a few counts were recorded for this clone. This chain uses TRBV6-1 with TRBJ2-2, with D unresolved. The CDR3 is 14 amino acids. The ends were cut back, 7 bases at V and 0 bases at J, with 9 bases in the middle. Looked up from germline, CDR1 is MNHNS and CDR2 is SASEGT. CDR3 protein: CASIISANTGELFF. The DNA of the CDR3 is TGTGCCAGCATAATCAGTGCGAACACCGGGGAGCTGTTTTTT.

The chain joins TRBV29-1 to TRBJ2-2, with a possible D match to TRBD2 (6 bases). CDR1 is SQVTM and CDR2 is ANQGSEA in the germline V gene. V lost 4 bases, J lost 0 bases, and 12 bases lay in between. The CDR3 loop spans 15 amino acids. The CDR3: CSVVPGTSNTGELFF. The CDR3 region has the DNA TGCAGCGTTGTTCCCGGGACTTCGAACACCGGGGAGCTGTTTTTT.

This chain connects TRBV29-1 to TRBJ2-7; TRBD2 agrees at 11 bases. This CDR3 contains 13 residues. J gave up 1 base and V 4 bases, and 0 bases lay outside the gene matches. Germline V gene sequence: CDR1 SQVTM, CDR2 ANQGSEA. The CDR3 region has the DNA TGCAGCGTTGGGACTAGCGGGTCCTACGAGCAGTACTTC. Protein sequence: CSVGTSGSYEQYF.

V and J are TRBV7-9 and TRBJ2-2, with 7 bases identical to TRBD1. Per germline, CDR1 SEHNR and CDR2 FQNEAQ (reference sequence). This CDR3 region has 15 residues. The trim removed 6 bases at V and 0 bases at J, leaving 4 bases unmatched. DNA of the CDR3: TGTGCCAGCAGGCCCGGGACAGCGAACACCGGGGAGCTGTTTTTT. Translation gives CASRPGTANTGELFF.

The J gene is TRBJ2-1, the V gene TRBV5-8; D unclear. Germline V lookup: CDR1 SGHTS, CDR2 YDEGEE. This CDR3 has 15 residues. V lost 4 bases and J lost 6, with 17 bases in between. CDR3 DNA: TGTGCCAGCAGCGCCCCCACGTTTCGGAGCAATGAGCAGTTCTTC. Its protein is CASSAPTFRSNEQFF. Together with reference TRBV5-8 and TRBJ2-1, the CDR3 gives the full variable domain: EAGVTQSPTHLIKTRGQQATLRCSPISGHTSVYWYQQALGLGLQFLLWYDEGEERNRGNFPPRFSGRQFPNYSSELNVNALELEDSALYLCASSAPTFRSNEQFFGPGTRLTVL.

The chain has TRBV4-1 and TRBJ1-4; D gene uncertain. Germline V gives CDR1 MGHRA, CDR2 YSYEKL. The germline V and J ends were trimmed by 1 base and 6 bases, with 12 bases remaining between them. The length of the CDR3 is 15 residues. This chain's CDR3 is CASSQAGVWDEKLFF. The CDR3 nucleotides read TGCGCCAGCAGCCAAGCCGGGGTGTGGGATGAAAAACTGTTTTTT.

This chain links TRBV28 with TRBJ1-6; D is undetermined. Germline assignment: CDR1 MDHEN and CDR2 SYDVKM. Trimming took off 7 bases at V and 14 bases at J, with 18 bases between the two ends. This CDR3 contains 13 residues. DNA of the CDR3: TGTGCCAGCACCCCCCTAGGGTTTCTGGCCCTCCACTTT. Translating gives CASTPLGFLALHF.

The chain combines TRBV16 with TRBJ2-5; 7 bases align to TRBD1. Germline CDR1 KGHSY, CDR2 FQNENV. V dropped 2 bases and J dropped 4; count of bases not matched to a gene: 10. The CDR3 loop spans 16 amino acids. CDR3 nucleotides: TGTGCCAGCAGCCAAAGTTTTAACAGGGGAGTAGAGACCCAGTACTTC. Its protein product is CASSQSFNRGVETQYF.

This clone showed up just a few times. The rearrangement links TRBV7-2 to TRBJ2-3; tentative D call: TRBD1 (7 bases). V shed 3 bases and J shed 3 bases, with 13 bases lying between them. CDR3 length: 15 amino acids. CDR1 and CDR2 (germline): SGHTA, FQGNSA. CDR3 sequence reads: CASSFSGGRTDTQYF. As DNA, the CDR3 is TGTGCCAGCAGCTTCTCAGGGGGGAGGACAGATACGCAGTATTTT.

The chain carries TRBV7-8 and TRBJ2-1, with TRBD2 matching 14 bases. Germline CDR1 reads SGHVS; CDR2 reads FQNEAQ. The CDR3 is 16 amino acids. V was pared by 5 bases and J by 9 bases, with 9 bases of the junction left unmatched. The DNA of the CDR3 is TGTGCCAGCAGCCTTACGACTAGCGGGAGGGTCGGTGAGCAGTTCTTC. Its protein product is CASSLTTSGRVGEQFF.

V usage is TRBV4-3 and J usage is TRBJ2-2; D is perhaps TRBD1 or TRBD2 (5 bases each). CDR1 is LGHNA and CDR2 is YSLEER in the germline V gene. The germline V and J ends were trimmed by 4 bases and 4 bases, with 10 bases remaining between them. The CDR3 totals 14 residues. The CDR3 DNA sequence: TGCGCCAGCAGCCCCGGGACCTCCACCGGGGAGCTGTTTTTT. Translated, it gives CASSPGTSTGELFF.

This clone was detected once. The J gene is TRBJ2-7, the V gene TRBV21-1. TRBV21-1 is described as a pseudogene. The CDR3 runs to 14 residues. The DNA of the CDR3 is TGTGCCAGCAGCAAGCTTCCTCCATACTACGAGCAGTACTTC. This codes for CASSKLPPYYEQYF.

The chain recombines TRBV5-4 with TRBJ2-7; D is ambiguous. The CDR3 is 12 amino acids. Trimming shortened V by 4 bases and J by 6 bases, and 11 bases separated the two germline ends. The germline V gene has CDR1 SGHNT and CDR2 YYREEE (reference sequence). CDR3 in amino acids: CASSALGREQYF. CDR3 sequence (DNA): TGTGCCAGCAGCGCCTTAGGGCGCGAGCAGTACTTC.

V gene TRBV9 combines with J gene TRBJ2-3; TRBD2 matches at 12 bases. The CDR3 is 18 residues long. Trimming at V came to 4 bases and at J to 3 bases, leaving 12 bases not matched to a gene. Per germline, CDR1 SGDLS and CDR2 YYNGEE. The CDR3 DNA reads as TGTGCCAGCAGCCGAACGACTAGCGGGAGTAGATTTACAGATACGCAGTATTTT. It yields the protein CASSRTTSGSRFTDTQYF.

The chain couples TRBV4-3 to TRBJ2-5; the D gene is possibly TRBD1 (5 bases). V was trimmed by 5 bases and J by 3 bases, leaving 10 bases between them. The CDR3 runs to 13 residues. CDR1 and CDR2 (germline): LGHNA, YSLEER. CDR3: CASSSDIKETQYF. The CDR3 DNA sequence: TGCGCCAGCAGCTCGGACATAAAAGAGACCCAGTACTTC.

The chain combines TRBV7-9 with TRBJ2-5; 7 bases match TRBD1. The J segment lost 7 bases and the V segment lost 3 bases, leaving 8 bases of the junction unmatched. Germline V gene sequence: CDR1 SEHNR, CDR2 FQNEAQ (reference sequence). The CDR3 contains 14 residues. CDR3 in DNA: TGTGCCAGCAGCTTTGGGGACAGTGAACGGACCCAGTACTTC. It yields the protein CASSFGDSERTQYF.

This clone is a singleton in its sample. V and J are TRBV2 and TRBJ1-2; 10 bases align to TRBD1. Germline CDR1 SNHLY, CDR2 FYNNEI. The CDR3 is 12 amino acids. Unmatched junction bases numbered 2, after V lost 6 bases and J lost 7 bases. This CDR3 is CASSGQGGGYTF. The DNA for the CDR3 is TGTGCCAGCAGCGGACAGGGGGGTGGCTACACCTTC.